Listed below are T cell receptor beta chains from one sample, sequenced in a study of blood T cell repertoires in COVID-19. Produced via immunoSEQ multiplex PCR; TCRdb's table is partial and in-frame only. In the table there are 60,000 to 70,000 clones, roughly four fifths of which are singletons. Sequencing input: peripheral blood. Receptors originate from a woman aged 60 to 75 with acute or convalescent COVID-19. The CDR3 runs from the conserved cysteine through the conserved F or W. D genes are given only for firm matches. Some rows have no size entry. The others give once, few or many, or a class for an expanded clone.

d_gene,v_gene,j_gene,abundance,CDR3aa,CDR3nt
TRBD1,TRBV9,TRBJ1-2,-,CASSEQGAKGYTF,TGTGCCAGCAGCGAACAGGGGGCGAAGGGCTACACCTTC
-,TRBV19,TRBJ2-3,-,CASSTTGSTDTQYF,TGTGCCAGTAGTACCACAGGGAGTACAGATACGCAGTATTTT
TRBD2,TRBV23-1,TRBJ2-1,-,CASSQSKVASGGYEQFF,TGCGCCAGCAGTCAATCGAAGGTGGCTAGCGGGGGCTATGAGCAGTTCTTC
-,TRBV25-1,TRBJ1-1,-,CASSLANTEAFF,TGTGCCAGCAGTCTGGCGAACACTGAAGCTTTCTTT
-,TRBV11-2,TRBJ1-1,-,CASSLYGEAFF,TGTGCCAGCAGCTTATACGGGGAAGCTTTCTTT
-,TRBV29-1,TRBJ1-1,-,CSAPGGRLNTEAFF,TGCAGCGCCCCGGGGGGCAGGTTGAACACTGAAGCTTTCTTT
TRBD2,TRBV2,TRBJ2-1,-,CASRLAGSGGQFF,TGTGCCAGCAGACTAGCTGGCAGCGGGGGGCAGTTCTTC
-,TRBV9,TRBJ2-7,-,CASSVPPLEQYF,TGTGCCAGCAGCGTACCCCCTCTCGAGCAGTACTTC
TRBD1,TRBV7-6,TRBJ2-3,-,CASSPVPPGQGTDTQYF,TGTGCCAGCAGCCCGGTGCCTCCGGGACAGGGGACAGATACGCAGTATTTT
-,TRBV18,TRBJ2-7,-,CASSPSTGKTYEQYF,TGTGCCAGCTCACCATCGACAGGAAAAACCTACGAGCAGTACTTC
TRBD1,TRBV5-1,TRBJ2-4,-,CASSSLRGLAKNIQYF,TGCGCCAGCAGCTCCCTCAGGGGGCTAGCCAAAAACATTCAGTACTTC
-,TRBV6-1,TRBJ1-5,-,CASSEQLGGFQPQHF,TGTGCCAGCAGTGAACAATTAGGGGGTTTTCAGCCCCAGCATTTT
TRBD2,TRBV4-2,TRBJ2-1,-,CASSQPLAGGPNEQFF,TGTGCCAGCAGCCAGCCACTGGCGGGGGGGCCGAATGAGCAGTTCTTC
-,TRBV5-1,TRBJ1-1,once,CASSLGPTQNTEAFF,TGCGCCAGCAGCTTGGGGCCGACACAGAACACTGAAGCTTTCTTT
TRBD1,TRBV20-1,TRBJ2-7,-,CSASDRDRNTYEQYF,TGCAGTGCCAGTGACCGGGACAGGAACACCTACGAGCAGTACTTC
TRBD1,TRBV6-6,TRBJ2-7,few,CASLTGDYEQYF,TGTGCCAGCCTCACAGGGGACTACGAGCAGTACTTC
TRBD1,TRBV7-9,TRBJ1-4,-,CASSTGQGVTTNEKLFF,TGTGCCAGCAGCACCGGACAGGGGGTCACAACTAATGAAAAACTGTTTTTT
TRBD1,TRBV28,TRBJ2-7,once,CATDRGYEQYF,TGTGCCACAGACAGGGGCTACGAGCAGTACTTC
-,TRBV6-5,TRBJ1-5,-,CASSYSRGQPQHF,TGTGCCAGCAGTTACTCGCGGGGTCAGCCCCAGCATTTT
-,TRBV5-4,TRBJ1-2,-,CASSLAGGTPNYGYTF,TGTGCCAGCAGCTTGGCCGGGGGGACTCCCAACTATGGCTACACCTTC
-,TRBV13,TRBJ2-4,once,CASSFQGNIQYF,TGTGCCAGCAGCTTTCAGGGAAACATTCAGTACTTC